What follows is one T cell receptor (beta chain) and its context. What it recognizes is unknown. Germline CDR1 is MDHEN and CDR2 is SYDVKM. The CDR3 covers 15 residues. The V segment lost 6 bases and the J segment 4 bases; nucleotides outside the gene matches: 11. Healthy Caucasian individuals from Russia aged roughly 6 to 100 served as donors. A second roughly 6 to 11 cycle PCR used barcoded and J-beta primers. TCRdb reprocessed the 5' RACE reads with MiXCR, giving one entry per CDR3 protein. Of roughly 2 million distinct CDR3 sequences listed, less than 50% are singletons. This sample is drawn from a study of blood T cells in healthy people across ages. Study-wide results and caveats: PBMCs that were unsorted prevented a conclusive naive versus antigen-experienced comparison. TCR beta diversity, measured per million T cells, fell in a roughly linear way with age. Expanded clonotype changes were possibly confounded by unknown donor CMV status.

The receptor comes from a woman aged 40-49 years in good health. The sample was blood. The chain links TRBV28 to TRBJ2-7, with 8 nucleotides matching TRBD1. This CDR3 reads CASSRQGSNSYEQYF. The CDR3 bases are TGTGCCAGCAGCCGACAGGGGTCGAACAGTTACGAGCAGTACTTC.